This TCR beta chain was sequenced for a study of graft-versus-host responses after intestinal transplantation. Study overall: Recipients received multivisceral, liver-intestinal, or isolated intestinal transplants. All of the recipients had induction that used anti-thymocyte globulin, then tacrolimus and steroids for 2 to 3 years.

Assay: immunoSEQ multiplex PCR; the TCRdb copy retains only in-frame clones and omits some. The sample has 80,000 or so clones; roughly 90% are singletons. The germline CDR1 and CDR2 sequences are SQVTM and ANQGSEA. V gave up 7 bases and J gave up 0 bases, with 23 bases separating them. The CDR3 runs 17 residues. This TCR came from a human patient who received an intestinal transplant, so some T cells may come from the graft donor. This specimen consisted of PBMCs, obtained 98 days after intestinal transplantation. This chain connects TRBV29-1 to TRBJ2-3, with D tentatively TRBD1 (5 bases). The CDR3 DNA follows: TGCAGCGGTCAGACAGCCAGGAAGGATTTTAGCACAGATACGCAGTATTTT. Protein product: CSGQTARKDFSTDTQYF.